Listed below are T cell receptor beta chains from one sample, sequenced in a study of blood T cells in healthy people across ages. From the 5' RACE reads, TCRdb called clonotypes with MiXCR, one entry per CDR3 protein. The table shows hundreds of thousands of distinct CDR3 sequences, with roughly half occurring only once. Input material: blood. All receptors derive from a man between 60 and 75 years old in good health. Each CDR3 is given with its conserved first and last residue. The D gene is left open where the match is weak. Part of the rows lack a size; the others show once, few, many or a class for expanded clones.

D	J	length	V	size	CDR3	DNA
TRBD2	TRBJ2-4	13	TRBV24-1	.	CATSDGTRREQYF	TGTGCCACCAGTGACGGGACTAGGCGGGAGCAGTACTTC
TRBD2	TRBJ2-7	15	TRBV27	.	CASSLSKVGGSEQYF	TGTGCCAGCAGTTTATCGAAGGTGGGAGGGTCCGAGCAGTACTTC
TRBD2	TRBJ2-6	17	TRBV6-1	.	CASSEGTSGSGANVLTF	TGTGCCAGCAGTGAAGGGACTAGCGGGTCTGGGGCCAACGTCCTGACTTTC
TRBD2	TRBJ2-7	16	TRBV5-4	.	CASSQGTSGLRNEQYF	TGTGCCAGCAGCCAGGGGACTAGCGGACTCCGGAATGAGCAGTACTTC
.	TRBJ2-7	15	TRBV4-2	few	CASSQEGRTAGWQYF	TGTGCCAGCAGCCAAGAAGGAAGGACCGCAGGTTGGCAGTACTTC
.	TRBJ2-1	16	TRBV12-5	.	CASGRANSGSYNEQFF	TGTGCTAGTGGTCGGGCGAACTCAGGCTCCTACAATGAGCAGTTCTTC
TRBD1	TRBJ2-6	19	TRBV5-1	.	CASSLVPGTGGGGANVLTF	TGCGCCAGCAGCTTGGTTCCCGGGACAGGGGGCGGTGGGGCCAACGTCCTGACTTTC
.	TRBJ1-5	15	TRBV7-2	.	CASSLVQGEGQPQHF	TGTGCCAGCAGCTTAGTGCAGGGTGAGGGGCAGCCCCAGCATTTT
.	TRBJ1-5	15	TRBV4-3	.	CASSQDLGKNQPQHF	TGCGCCAGCAGCCAAGATTTAGGGAAAAATCAGCCCCAGCATTTT
.	TRBJ2-1	15	TRBV7-2	.	CASSYYLRPYNEQFF	TGTGCCAGCAGCTATTACCTTAGGCCCTACAATGAGCAGTTCTTC
TRBD1	TRBJ2-3	15	TRBV5-1	.	CASSWKQGAVDTQYF	TGCGCCAGCAGCTGGAAACAGGGGGCAGTGGATACGCAGTATTTT
.	TRBJ2-1	15	TRBV9	.	CASSGDVRGYNEQFF	TGTGCCAGCAGCGGCGACGTGAGGGGTTACAATGAGCAGTTCTTC
.	TRBJ1-1	13	TRBV12-3/TRBV12-4	.	CASGKGVNTEAFF	TGTGCCAGCGGGAAAGGGGTGAACACTGAAGCTTTCTTT
TRBD2	TRBJ2-1	17	TRBV4-2	once	CASSQVGRGGPSDEQFF	TGTGCCAGCAGCCAAGTAGGGCGGGGAGGGCCCTCCGATGAGCAGTTCTTC
TRBD1	TRBJ1-2	14	TRBV20-1	.	CSARDRTGVGGYTF	TGCAGTGCTAGAGATCGGACAGGGGTGGGTGGCTACACCTTC
.	TRBJ2-7	12	TRBV24-1	.	CATGAVFYEQYF	TGTGCCACCGGGGCAGTGTTCTACGAGCAGTACTTC
.	TRBJ1-2	13	TRBV5-1	few	CASTGQENYGYTF	TGCGCCAGCACGGGACAAGAGAACTATGGCTACACCTTC
.	TRBJ1-1	14	TRBV11-1	.	CASSDGLRGTEAFF	TGTGCCAGCAGCGATGGGCTACGGGGCACTGAAGCTTTCTTT
.	TRBJ2-7	14	TRBV30	.	CAWSGLGGVYEQYF	TGTGCCTGGAGTGGTCTGGGGGGTGTTTACGAGCAGTACTTC
.	TRBJ1-2	15	TRBV7-9	.	CASSLSSAVPSGYTF	TGTGCCAGCAGCTTATCATCGGCGGTCCCGTCTGGCTACACCTTC
TRBD1	TRBJ2-4	13	TRBV6-2/TRBV6-3	.	CASSSWTGGIQYF	TGTGCCAGCAGTTCCTGGACAGGGGGCATTCAGTACTTC
.	TRBJ1-2	15	TRBV5-5	.	CASSLSPGEAYGYTF	TGTGCCAGCAGCTTGAGTCCAGGGGAAGCCTATGGCTACACCTTC
TRBD2	TRBJ2-5	17	TRBV27	.	CASSFARLAGARGGQYF	TGTGCCAGCAGTTTCGCTCGGCTAGCGGGGGCCCGAGGCGGGCAGTACTTC
.	TRBJ2-3	15	TRBV28	few	CASSEPLGGTDTQYF	TGTGCCAGCAGTGAACCCCTGGGGGGCACAGATACGCAGTATTTT
.	TRBJ1-1	14	TRBV6-5	few	CASSYRVGLTEAFF	TGTGCCAGCAGTTACAGGGTTGGTTTGACTGAAGCTTTCTTT
TRBD2	TRBJ2-7	15	TRBV20-1	once	CSALTSGAFTYEQYF	TGCAGTGCTTTGACTAGCGGAGCTTTTACCTACGAGCAGTACTTC
TRBD2	TRBJ2-7	15	TRBV20-1	few	CSATKGLAGDHEQYF	TGCAGTGCTACCAAGGGACTAGCGGGGGACCACGAGCAGTACTTC
.	TRBJ2-7	15	TRBV13	.	CASSSRLSGKYEQYF	TGTGCCAGCAGCTCCCGTTTGTCAGGAAAATACGAGCAGTACTTC
TRBD1	TRBJ1-6	15	TRBV12-3/TRBV12-4	many	CASSPWGTVNSPLHF	TGTGCCAGCAGCCCGTGGGGGACAGTTAATTCACCCCTCCACTTT
TRBD2	TRBJ2-7	15	TRBV7-2	few	CASSVRLAGSYEQYF	TGTGCCAGCAGCGTAAGGCTAGCGGGCTCCTACGAGCAGTACTTC
TRBD1	TRBJ2-7	15	TRBV4-1	.	CASSQAPGQGYEQYF	TGCGCCAGCAGCCAAGCCCCGGGACAGGGCTACGAGCAGTACTTC
TRBD2	TRBJ2-3	17	TRBV20-1	.	CSASPTPRSGRGDTQYF	TGCAGTGCTAGTCCGACCCCCCGTAGCGGGAGGGGAGATACGCAGTATTTT
.	TRBJ2-1	15	TRBV20-1	few	CSARARDRRSNEQFF	TGCAGTGCTAGGGCCCGGGACCGGCGATCCAATGAGCAGTTCTTC
.	TRBJ1-1	11	TRBV2	few	CASSWTTEAFF	TGTGCCAGCAGTTGGACCACTGAAGCTTTCTTT
.	TRBJ2-1	15	TRBV20-1	few	CSARDVGGPTYEQFF	TGCAGTGCTAGAGACGTGGGCGGACCTACATATGAGCAGTTCTTC
TRBD1	TRBJ1-4	16	TRBV11-2	few	CASSLVTGTGNEKLFF	TGTGCCAGCAGCTTAGTCACCGGGACAGGGAATGAAAAACTGTTTTTT
TRBD1	TRBJ2-3	17	TRBV7-8	.	CASSLDWRTGVTDTQYF	TGTGCCAGCAGCTTAGACTGGCGGACAGGGGTAACAGATACGCAGTATTTT
.	TRBJ2-3	11	TRBV24-1	.	CATSDPDTQYF	TGTGCCACCAGTGATCCGGATACGCAGTATTTT
TRBD1	TRBJ2-5	13	TRBV7-6	.	CASSITGAGTQYF	TGTGCCAGCAGCATTACAGGGGCGGGGACCCAGTACTTC
.	TRBJ2-1	12	TRBV20-1	.	CSASVGYNEQFF	TGCAGTGCTAGCGTGGGGTACAATGAGCAGTTCTTC
.	TRBJ2-3	12	TRBV29-1	few	CSVLPGTDTQYF	TGCAGCGTCCTCCCCGGCACAGATACGCAGTATTTT
.	TRBJ1-2	13	TRBV4-3	few	CASRSPGNYGYTF	TGCGCCAGCCGCTCCCCGGGCAACTATGGCTACACCTTC
.	TRBJ2-1	11	TRBV20-1	.	CSARPEKEQFF	TGCAGTGCTAGGCCGGAGAAGGAGCAGTTCTTC
TRBD1	TRBJ1-5	15	TRBV20-1	.	CSASRGRGLVQSQHF	TGCAGTGCTAGCCGGGGCAGGGGGCTGGTTCAGTCCCAGCATTTT
.	TRBJ2-7	14	TRBV7-9	few	CASSLVGWAYEQYF	TGTGCCAGCAGCTTAGTGGGCTGGGCCTACGAGCAGTACTTC
.	TRBJ1-2	14	TRBV3-1	once	CASSQERQSYGYTF	TGTGCCAGCAGCCAAGAAAGACAGAGCTATGGCTACACCTTC
TRBD2	TRBJ2-7	15	TRBV7-3	few	CASSLLAEGSYEQYF	TGTGCCAGCAGCTTACTAGCGGAAGGGTCCTACGAGCAGTACTTC
TRBD2	TRBJ2-3	14	TRBV28	.	CASSLGRGADTQYF	TGTGCCAGCAGTTTAGGGAGGGGCGCAGATACGCAGTATTTT
.	TRBJ2-2	12	TRBV25-1	few	CASSDQFGELFF	TGTGCCAGCAGTGACCAGTTTGGGGAGCTGTTTTTT
TRBD2	TRBJ2-7	15	TRBV7-2	.	CASSPTSGLPYEQYF	TGTGCCAGCAGCCCGACTAGCGGGTTGCCTTACGAGCAGTACTTC
.	TRBJ1-2	12	TRBV28	.	CASTTRGRGYTF	TGTGCCAGCACCACAAGGGGCCGCGGCTACACCTTC
.	TRBJ2-4	13	TRBV3-1	.	CASTTGMVGEQYF	TGTGCCAGCACGACAGGTATGGTGGGAGAGCAGTACTTC
.	TRBJ1-5	18	TRBV5-1	.	CASSPPGLGPREDQPQHF	TGCGCCAGCAGCCCACCAGGTTTAGGTCCGCGTGAGGATCAGCCCCAGCATTTT
.	TRBJ1-2	11	TRBV20-1	.	CSAPLVTGYTF	TGCAGTGCCCCCCTAGTTACCGGCTACACCTTC